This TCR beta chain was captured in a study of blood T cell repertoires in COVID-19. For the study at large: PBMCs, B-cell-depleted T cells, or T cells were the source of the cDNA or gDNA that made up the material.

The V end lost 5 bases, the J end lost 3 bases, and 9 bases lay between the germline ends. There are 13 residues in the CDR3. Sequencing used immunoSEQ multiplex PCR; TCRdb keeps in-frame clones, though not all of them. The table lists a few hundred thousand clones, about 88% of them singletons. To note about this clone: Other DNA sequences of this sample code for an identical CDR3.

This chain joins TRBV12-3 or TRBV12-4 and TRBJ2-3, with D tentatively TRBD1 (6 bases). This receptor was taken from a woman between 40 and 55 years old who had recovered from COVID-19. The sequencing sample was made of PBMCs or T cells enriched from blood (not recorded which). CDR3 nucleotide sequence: TGTGCCAGCAGTCCTACAGGGACAGATACGCAGTATTTT. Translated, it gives CASSPTGTDTQYF.